These 31 T cell receptor beta chains originate from one sample sequenced in a study of T cells in Graves' hyperthyroidism and ophthalmopathy. Authors of the study amplified TCR beta CDR3 regions from RNA transcripts. The TCR CDR3 first-round RT-PCR relied on the HTBI primer set. TCRdb reprocessed the multiplex PCR reads with MiXCR, giving one entry per CDR3 protein. The profile shows some 300,000 distinct CDR3 sequences, roughly 19% of them singletons. The sample consisted of blood. The receptors originated from a man aged 50 or older with Graves' ophthalmopathy.

Many counts were recorded for this clonotype. CDR3 nucleotides: TGTGCCAGCAGTTCCCCGGGCCGCACCGGGGAGCTGTTTTTT. Its protein product is CASSSPGRTGELFF. The rearrangement uses TRBV28 and TRBJ2-2, with D unresolved. CDR1 MDHEN and CDR2 SYDVKM come from the germline V gene. V lost 4 bases to trimming and J lost 4 bases, with 10 bases between them. CDR3 size: 14 residues.

Points on this clonotype: The CDR3 does not end in the conserved phenylalanine or tryptophan, so this is likely a read error. This chain uses TRBV7-3 with TRBJ2-2; D remains unclear. V was clipped by 0 bases and J by 3 bases, with 11 bases between them. The CDR3 is 16 residues long. Germline CDR1 SGHTA, CDR2 FQGTGA. The CDR3 region has the DNA TGTGCCAGCAGCTTAACCTCGGGCCAATACACCGGGGAGCTGTTTATT. Translating gives CASSLTSGQYTGELFI.

There are many counts of this clonotype. The gene calls are TRBV20-1 and TRBJ2-1; 11 bases match TRBD2. Germline V gene lookup returns CDR1 DFQATT and CDR2 SNEGSKA (reference sequence). The CDR3 has 16 amino acids. With 1 base clipped from V and 3 bases from J, the junction kept 5 bases outside the gene matches. CDR3 protein: CSARGLAGGLYNEQFF. CDR3 nucleotides: TGCAGTGCTAGAGGGCTAGCGGGAGGTCTCTACAATGAGCAGTTCTTC.

This clonotype was seen repeatedly, ten times or more. The chain is built from TRBV2 and TRBJ2-3, with 12 positions matching TRBD2. After removal of 6 bases from V and 0 bases from J, the junction contained 4 bases not matched to a gene. From germline, CDR1 is SNHLY and CDR2 FYNNEI. This CDR3 comprises 16 residues. CDR3 region: CASRLLAGGSTDTQYF. The DNA for the CDR3 is TGTGCCAGCAGATTACTAGCGGGAGGTAGCACAGATACGCAGTATTTT.

This clonotype has just a few counts. This rearrangement joins TRBV19 to TRBJ2-4; TRBD1 matches 7 bases. The CDR3 covers 17 residues. Per the germline V gene, CDR1 is LNHDA and CDR2 is SQIVND (reference sequence). After removal of 4 bases from V and 0 bases from J, the junction contained 9 bases not matched to a gene. The CDR3 region is CASSKTGPALAKNIQYF. The CDR3 DNA sequence: TGTGCCAGTAGTAAGACAGGGCCAGCCCTAGCCAAAAACATTCAGTACTTC.

This clonotype was seen at least ten times. The chain joins TRBV28 to TRBJ2-7; 7 bases line up with TRBD1. This CDR3 is built from 17 residues. Germline-derived CDR1 and CDR2 are MDHEN and SYDVKM. V shed 4 bases, J shed 0 bases, and the junction held 12 bases outside the gene matches. The CDR3 sequence is CASSSFGTTGNSYEQYF. CDR3 DNA: TGTGCCAGCAGTTCCTTCGGGACGACAGGGAACTCCTACGAGCAGTACTTC.

The table lists this clonotype with a few counts. The V gene is TRBV10-3, the J gene TRBJ1-5; the D is unclear. Germline CDR1 reads ENHRY; CDR2 reads SYGVKD. Trimming took 3 bases from V and 4 from J, leaving 7 bases between them. The CDR3 runs 13 residues. CDR3 residues: CAISETLNQPQHF. The CDR3 DNA is TGTGCCATCAGTGAAACCCTAAATCAGCCCCAGCATTTT.

The rearrangement uses TRBV5-6 and TRBJ2-7; D remains ambiguous. The CDR3 extends over 14 amino acids. The ends were cut back, 0 bases at V and 2 bases at J, with 9 bases in the middle. Per the germline V gene, CDR1 is SGHDT and CDR2 is YYEEEE. The CDR3 reads CASSLDAGPYEQYF. CDR3 sequence (DNA): TGTGCCAGCAGCTTGGATGCAGGACCCTACGAGCAGTACTTC. The whole variable domain, filled in from reference TRBV5-6 and TRBJ2-7, reads DAGVTQSPTHLIKTRGQQVTLRCSPKSGHDTVSWYQQALGQGPQFIFQYYEEEERQRGNFPDRFSGHQFPNYSSELNVNALLLGDSALYLCASSLDAGPYEQYFGPGTRLTVT.

The chain recombines TRBV6-5 with TRBJ1-3; no clear D. Germline values: CDR1 MNHEY, CDR2 SVGAGI. V was cut by 2 bases and J by 1 base, with 9 bases left in between. The CDR3 extends over 15 amino acids. CDR3 in DNA: TGTGCCAGCAGTTACGGTGGGAGTTCTGGAAACACCATATATTTT. It yields the protein CASSYGGSSGNTIYF.

This clonotype was counted only a few times. The chain joins TRBV30 to TRBJ2-5; TRBD2 agrees at 7 bases. This CDR3 has 12 residues. J lost 4 bases, V lost 4 bases, and 3 bases had no gene match. Looked up from germline, CDR1 is GTSNPN and CDR2 is SVGIG (reference sequence). CDR3 region: CAWNLAGETQYF. Here the CDR3 DNA reads TGTGCCTGGAATTTAGCGGGAGAGACCCAGTACTTC.

In its sample, this clonotype was seen many times. CDR3 protein: CASSLSGSRDTQYF. DNA of the CDR3: TGTGCCAGCAGCTTAAGTGGTAGCCGGGATACGCAGTATTTT. This sequence joins TRBV7-3 and TRBJ2-3, with D unresolved. The CDR3 length is 14 residues. Trimming pared 1 base from V and 6 bases from J, leaving 11 bases between. Germline loops: CDR1 SGHTA, CDR2 FQGTGA.

The chain employs TRBV2 and TRBJ1-2; maybe TRBD1 (5 bases). Germline CDR1 and CDR2: SNHLY and FYNNEI. V lost 6 bases and J 8 bases, leaving 13 bases between the germline ends. The CDR3 has 12 residues. The CDR3 sequence: CASRSDRGGYTF. The DNA for the CDR3 is TGTGCCAGCAGAAGTGACAGAGGCGGCTACACCTTC.

The V and J genes are TRBV30 and TRBJ2-7; perhaps TRBD1 as D (6 bases). Germline CDR1 and CDR2: GTSNPN and SVGIG (reference sequence). The CDR3 loop spans 12 amino acids. V was trimmed by 2 bases and J by 5 bases, leaving 10 bases between them. The chain's CDR3 is CAWSPHRDEQYF. CDR3 DNA: TGTGCCTGGAGTCCCCACAGGGACGAGCAGTACTTC.

The V call is TRBV6-1, the J call TRBJ2-2, with D tentatively TRBD2 (6 bases). V lost 6 bases and J 5 bases, leaving 16 bases between the germline ends. CDR1 MNHNS and CDR2 SASEGT come from the germline V gene. There are 15 residues in the CDR3. CDR3 region: CASRRLRGSTGELFF. CDR3 sequence (DNA): TGTGCCAGCAGACGTTTACGGGGGAGTACCGGGGAGCTGTTTTTT.

The chain is built from TRBV19 and TRBJ2-1; the D gene is possibly TRBD1 (6 bases). The germline V and J ends were trimmed by 6 bases and 7 bases, with 19 bases remaining between them. CDR3 length equals 15 residues. Germline CDR1 reads LNHDA; CDR2 reads SQIVND (reference sequence). The DNA for the CDR3 is TGTGCCAGTAGGCCCCGGGGACAATCCGGGAATGAGCAGTTCTTC. Amino acid sequence: CASRPRGQSGNEQFF.

The genes are TRBV4-1 and TRBJ2-1; TRBD2 matches at 12 bases. CDR1 and CDR2 from the germline V gene are MGHRA and YSYEKL. Trimming at V came to 3 bases and at J to 6 bases, leaving 9 bases not matched to a gene. The CDR3 covers 17 residues. The chain's CDR3 is CASSQAETSGSFNEQFF. Here the CDR3 DNA reads TGCGCCAGCAGCCAGGCCGAGACTAGCGGGAGTTTCAATGAGCAGTTCTTC.

This clonotype occurred a few times. V gene TRBV5-5 combines with J gene TRBJ2-1; 13 nucleotides line up with TRBD2. CDR1 is SGHKS, CDR2 YYEKEE, per germline (reference sequence). The length of the CDR3 is 18 residues. After removal of 4 bases from V and 4 bases from J, the junction contained 11 bases not matched to a gene. The CDR3 sequence: CASSPGLAGVGVYNEQFF. The CDR3, as DNA: TGTGCCAGCAGCCCCGGACTAGCGGGAGTGGGGGTTTACAATGAGCAGTTCTTC. The full variable domain, its missing parts supplied by reference TRBV5-5 and TRBJ2-1, is DAGVTQSPTHLIKTRGQQVTLRCSPISGHKSVSWYQQVLGQGPQFIFQYYEKEERGRGNFPDRFSARQFPNYSSELNVNALLLGDSALYLCASSPGLAGVGVYNEQFFGPGTRLTVL.

Many counts were recorded for this clonotype. J is TRBJ1-6 and V is TRBV12-3 or TRBV12-4; 12 bases are a match to TRBD1. Trimming took 3 bases from V and 10 from J; bases not matched to a gene: 7. The CDR3 is made up of 16 amino acids. The CDR3 DNA reads TGTGCCAGCAGTTTGGGGACAGGGGGCCCGATCTCACCCCTCCACTTT. This codes for CASSLGTGGPISPLHF.

This clonotype was recorded many times. J is TRBJ1-2 and V is TRBV5-6; 9 nucleotides line up with TRBD1. The CDR3 is 15 amino acids. Per the germline V gene, CDR1 is SGHDT and CDR2 is YYEEEE. The V and J ends lost 0 bases and 8 bases, in that order; junction bases with no gene match: 8. CDR3 sequence: CASSLVPGQGIGYTF. The DNA for the CDR3 is TGTGCCAGCAGCTTGGTTCCGGGACAGGGTATCGGCTACACCTTC.

This clonotype was counted at least ten times. V is TRBV10-3 and J is TRBJ2-7; possibly TRBD1 for D (6 bases). Looked up from germline, CDR1 is ENHRY and CDR2 is SYGVKD. The CDR3 runs to 16 residues. Trimming shortened V by 7 bases and J by 0 bases, and 19 bases separated the two germline ends. CDR3: CAINSVVGTSSYEQYF. The CDR3 bases are TGTGCCATCAACTCCGTGGTGGGGACAAGCTCCTACGAGCAGTACTTC.

This rearrangement joins TRBV5-5 to TRBJ1-1; unclear D gene. CDR1 is SGHKS and CDR2 is YYEKEE in the germline V gene (reference sequence). Trimming shortened V by 4 bases and J by 0 bases, and 13 bases separated the two germline ends. The CDR3 spans 15 residues. CDR3 nucleotide sequence: TGTGCCAGCAGCCATCAGTCGGCTATGAACACTGAAGCTTTCTTT. Its translation is CASSHQSAMNTEAFF.

V is TRBV15 and J is TRBJ2-4, with D perhaps being TRBD1 or TRBD2 (5 bases each). Trimming pared 4 bases from V and 0 bases from J, leaving 10 bases between. Germline-derived CDR1 and CDR2 are LNHNV and YYDKDF (reference sequence). The CDR3 spans 15 residues. The CDR3 loop reads CATSTYGAAKNIQYF. CDR3 in DNA: TGTGCCACCAGCACATACGGGGCAGCCAAAAACATTCAGTACTTC.

V usage is TRBV12-5 and J usage is TRBJ2-1; D is ambiguous. Per germline, CDR1 LGHNT and CDR2 FRNRAP. The V end lost 5 bases, the J end lost 6 bases, and 8 bases lay between the germline ends. The length of the CDR3 is 12 residues. CDR3 sequence reads: CASGPGTNEQFF. CDR3 DNA sequence: TGTGCTAGTGGTCCGGGTACCAATGAGCAGTTCTTC.

The sample holds many counts of this clonotype. The V gene is TRBV20-1, the J gene TRBJ2-3; D remains ambiguous. Germline-derived CDR1 and CDR2 are DFQATT and SNEGSKA (reference sequence). The CDR3 runs 14 residues. V lost 5 bases to trimming and J lost 4 bases, with 16 bases between them. The CDR3 nucleotides read TGCAGTGCTGCCCCCGTATGGTCGGCAGATACGCAGTATTTT. Translated: CSAAPVWSADTQYF.

This clonotype was detected many times. This chain joins TRBV20-1 and TRBJ2-1, with 9 bases identical to TRBD2. The V and J ends lost 8 bases and 7 bases, in that order; junction bases with no gene match: 9. Per the germline V gene, CDR1 is DFQATT and CDR2 is SNEGSKA (reference sequence). The CDR3 runs 13 residues. For the CDR3, the DNA is TGCAGTCTAGCGGGGCCGGGTGGGAATGAGCAGTTCTTC. Its protein is CSLAGPGGNEQFF.

This clonotype has more than one count but fewer than ten. The V call is TRBV30, the J call TRBJ2-3; D gene unclear. CDR1 and CDR2 from the germline V gene are GTSNPN and SVGIG (reference sequence). CDR3 length: 16 residues. V was shortened by 3 bases and J by 0 bases, with 16 bases between the two germline ends. CDR3 DNA sequence: TGTGCCTGGAGGGAGTTAGGCCCTTTTAGCACAGATACGCAGTATTTT. It encodes CAWRELGPFSTDTQYF.

This clonotype was counted a few times. The rearrangement links TRBV27 to TRBJ1-6; a weak D match, TRBD1 (5 bases). The CDR3 is 14 amino acids. Trimming shortened V by 5 bases and J by 7 bases, and 12 bases separated the two germline ends. CDR1 and CDR2 from the germline V gene are MNHEY and SMNVEV (reference sequence). The CDR3, as DNA: TGTGCCAGCAGTGAGGGGAATTGGAATTCACCCCTCCACTTT. Its translation is CASSEGNWNSPLHF.

This clonotype was seen a few times. The chain couples TRBV27 to TRBJ2-7, with D unclear. CDR1 is MNHEY and CDR2 is SMNVEV in the germline V gene (reference sequence). This CDR3 is built from 15 residues. V gave up 6 bases and J gave up 0 bases, with 15 bases separating them. CDR3 region: CASRVRPHSSYEQYF. CDR3 DNA sequence: TGTGCCAGCAGGGTCCGACCTCATAGCTCCTACGAGCAGTACTTC.

This clonotype was seen a handful of times. This rearrangement joins TRBV19 to TRBJ2-1; 9 nucleotides line up with TRBD2. The CDR3 loop spans 16 amino acids. CDR1 and CDR2 (germline): LNHDA, SQIVND (reference sequence). Trimming cost V 2 bases and J 0 bases; bases outside gene matches: 2. The CDR3: CASSIRLAVSYNEQFF. In nucleotides, the CDR3 is TGTGCCAGTAGTATACGACTAGCGGTCTCCTACAATGAGCAGTTCTTC. Complete variable domain (other parts from reference TRBV19 and TRBJ2-1): DGGITQSPKYLFRKEGQNVTLSCEQNLNHDAMYWYRQDPGQGLRLIYYSQIVNDFQKGDIAEGYSVSREKKESFPLTVTSAQKNPTAFYLCASSIRLAVSYNEQFFGPGTRLTVL.

The chain has TRBV25-1 and TRBJ2-5; the D is unclear. The V gene lost 3 bases and the J gene lost 7 bases, with 3 bases spanning the gap. There are 10 residues in the CDR3. CDR1 MGHDK and CDR2 SYGVNS come from the germline V gene. The CDR3 nucleotides read TGTGCCAGCAGTGATCGGACCCAGTACTTC. Translating it yields CASSDRTQYF.

Worth noting for this clonotype: A much bigger clone sits one base away, suggesting this may be a read error. J is TRBJ1-5 and V is TRBV2; D unresolved. The CDR3 has 12 amino acids. The V end lost 11 bases, the J end lost 4 bases, and 12 bases lay between the germline ends. Germline-derived CDR1 and CDR2 are SNHLY and FYNNEI. The DNA for the CDR3 is TGTGCCGGCACTCAAATGAATCAGCCCCAGCATTTT. Amino acids: CAGTQMNQPQHF.